A single sample gave rise to the 27 T cell receptor beta chains below, sequenced in a study of molecular identifiers for immune sequencing clone quantification. TCRdb re-called the PCR reads with MiXCR, one entry per CDR3 protein. The sample contains about 640,000 distinct CDR3 sequences, nearly 20% of which appear only once. What was sequenced was naive CD8+ T cells from blood, with Jurkat cell RNA spiked in. Subset noted: FACS-sorted CD8+CD4-CCR7+CD45RA+ naive T cells. These receptors were collected from a human donor in good health. Some libraries in this study had Jurkat cell RNA spiked in.

This clonotype was observed a handful of times. The V and J genes are TRBV7-2 and TRBJ2-1, with 9 positions matching TRBD2. The CDR3 contains 16 residues. The V and J ends lost 3 bases and 7 bases, in that order; junction bases with no gene match: 10. CDR1 is SGHTA, CDR2 FQGNSA, per germline. In nucleotides, the CDR3 is TGTGCCAGCAGCTTTTGGGCGGGGGGGCCTGGAAATGAGCAGTTCTTC. It codes for CASSFWAGGPGNEQFF.

In this sample, this clonotype turned up many times. The CDR3 nucleotides are TGCAGCGTTGCCCCCTCTAGCGGAGTCTACAATGAGCAGTTCTTC. Amino acid sequence: CSVAPSSGVYNEQFF. The chain uses TRBV29-1 and TRBJ2-1; 7 bases match TRBD2. The V segment lost 4 bases and the J segment 3 bases; nucleotides outside the gene matches: 9. Germline-derived CDR1 and CDR2 are SQVTM and ANQGSEA. This CDR3 spans 15 amino acids.

In nucleotides, the CDR3 is TGCAGCGTCACACCGGGACAGGACGGAGAGACCCAGTACTTC. Amino acid sequence: CSVTPGQDGETQYF. This sequence joins TRBV29-1 and TRBJ2-5; the match to TRBD1 covers 8 bases. CDR1 is SQVTM and CDR2 is ANQGSEA in the germline V gene. V lost 6 bases to trimming and J lost 4 bases; unmatched junction nucleotides: 10. The CDR3 has 14 residues.

This clonotype was counted many times. V usage is TRBV13 and J usage is TRBJ1-4; D is ambiguous. This CDR3 comprises 15 residues. Trimming cost V 3 bases and J 7 bases, with 15 bases left between them. The V gene's germline CDR1 is PRHDT and CDR2 FYEKMQ (reference sequence). CDR3 sequence reads: CASSLSDAGSEKLFF. The CDR3 nucleotides are TGTGCCAGCAGCTTGTCCGACGCAGGTAGTGAAAAACTGTTTTTT.

This clonotype was observed once. A much larger clone differs by one base, so this may be a read error. The gene calls are TRBV12-3 or TRBV12-4 and TRBJ2-5; D call uncertain. This CDR3 spans 11 amino acids. CDR3 residues: CASTYQETRYF. Written as DNA, the CDR3 is TGTGCCAGCACCTACCAAGAGACCCGGTACTTC.

In the case of this clonotype: This clone may be a read error of a much larger clone one base away. The genes are TRBV27 and TRBJ2-5; TRBD1 is a possible D gene (6 bases). This CDR3 is 13 amino acids long. Germline CDR1 MNHEY, CDR2 SMNVEV (reference sequence). The DNA for the CDR3 is TGTGTCAGCAGCACGACAGGAATAGAGACCCAGTACTTC. Translating gives CVSSTTGIETQYF.

Written as DNA, the CDR3 is TGTGCCAGCAGCTTAGTATTCGGGACAGGGGGCTACGAGCAGTACTTC. Its protein product is CASSLVFGTGGYEQYF. This chain links TRBV7-9 with TRBJ2-7; TRBD1 agrees at 11 bases. Germline V gene sequence: CDR1 SEHNR, CDR2 FQNEAQ (reference sequence). The CDR3 has 16 residues. Losses at the gene ends were 1 base for V and 3 bases for J; bases not matched to a gene: 5.

The chain couples TRBV7-8 to TRBJ1-6, with unresolved D. Trimming removed 5 bases from V and 8 bases from J, with 13 bases in between. CDR1 and CDR2 from the germline V gene are SGHVS and FQNEAQ. CDR3 size: 14 residues. The DNA of the CDR3 is TGTGCCAGCAGCCCAACGGACGGCTATTCACCCCTCCACTTT. It encodes CASSPTDGYSPLHF.

This clonotype was picked up many times. V is TRBV2 and J is TRBJ1-2; no definite D call. The germline gives CDR1 SNHLY, CDR2 FYNNEI. The CDR3 runs 16 residues. Trimming shortened V by 1 base and J by 2 bases, and 14 bases separated the two germline ends. In DNA form, the CDR3 reads TGTGCCAGCAGTGAAGGACCCTACGGCAACAACTATGGCTACACCTTC. Its translation: CASSEGPYGNNYGYTF.

This clonotype was counted many times. This chain links TRBV6-2 or TRBV6-3 with TRBJ2-5; D remains unclear. This CDR3 has 14 amino acids. Germline lookup yields CDR1 MNHEY and CDR2 SVGEGT. Trimming stripped 8 bases from V and 7 bases from J, with 20 bases between. Here the CDR3 reads CASRYQGGWWTQYF. DNA of the CDR3: TGTGCCAGCCGCTACCAAGGCGGATGGTGGACCCAGTACTTC.

In its sample, this clonotype was seen a few times. The chain uses TRBV7-8 and TRBJ2-1; the D gene could be TRBD1 or TRBD2 (6 bases each). This CDR3 is built from 15 residues. V was trimmed by 0 bases and J by 7 bases, leaving 13 bases between them. CDR1 and CDR2 from the germline V gene are SGHVS and FQNEAQ. DNA for the CDR3: TGTGCCAGCAGCTTAGCGTCGCAGGGGAGGAATGAGCAGTTCTTC. It encodes CASSLASQGRNEQFF.

This clonotype has only a few counts. This chain uses TRBV20-1 with TRBJ2-1; D is possibly TRBD1 (6 bases). Between the trimmed V and J ends, which lost 0 bases and 4 bases, there was a span of 13 bases. CDR3 length: 15 amino acids. Per the germline V gene, CDR1 is DFQATT and CDR2 is SNEGSKA (reference sequence). The CDR3 DNA sequence: TGCAGTGCTAGAGATCTCCCAGGGGCTTACAATGAGCAGTTCTTC. Protein product: CSARDLPGAYNEQFF.

This clonotype was detected many times. The chain carries TRBV6-5 and TRBJ2-3; 8 nucleotides match TRBD1. Germline V gene lookup returns CDR1 MNHEY and CDR2 SVGAGI. This CDR3 is 15 amino acids long. Unmatched junction bases numbered 9, after V lost 7 bases and J lost 3 bases. Written as DNA, the CDR3 is TGTGCCAGCAACTTCAGGGGGCGAGGGACAGATACGCAGTATTTT. This gives the protein CASNFRGRGTDTQYF.

This clonotype has ten or more counts. The chain links TRBV4-1 to TRBJ2-3; possibly TRBD1 for D (5 bases). Germline values: CDR1 MGHRA, CDR2 YSYEKL. This CDR3 is built from 16 residues. V was trimmed by 3 bases and J by 2 bases, leaving 15 bases between them. The CDR3 DNA reads TGCGCCAGCAGCCAGAGGCAGGGTCTTACCACAGATACGCAGTATTTT. Translated, it gives CASSQRQGLTTDTQYF.

This chain joins TRBV6-2 or TRBV6-3 and TRBJ2-7, with 7 bases fitting TRBD1. The J segment lost 3 bases and the V segment lost 10 bases, leaving 15 bases of the junction unmatched. This CDR3 spans 15 amino acids. CDR1 is MNHEY, CDR2 SVGEGT, per germline. CDR3 DNA: TGTGCCACCTCCCCTATTCCGGGACAGCACTACGAGCAGTACTTC. This translates into CATSPIPGQHYEQYF.

This clonotype was picked up many times. The chain has TRBV11-2 and TRBJ2-3; 8 bases agree with TRBD2. Germline CDR1 SGHAT, CDR2 FQNNGV. The CDR3 spans 19 residues. V lost 3 bases to trimming and J lost 6 bases; unmatched junction nucleotides: 20. The CDR3 is CASSFPSRGGYRVGDTQYF. CDR3 nucleotide sequence: TGTGCCAGCAGCTTCCCCTCTCGGGGGGGCTACAGAGTAGGGGATACGCAGTATTTT.

This clonotype has at least ten counts. The chain links TRBV4-3 to TRBJ2-7; 7 nucleotides align to TRBD1. CDR3 length equals 19 residues. Germline V gives CDR1 LGHNA, CDR2 YSLEER. Germline trimming cut 0 bases from V and 7 bases from J; bases unmatched to any gene: 21. CDR3 region: CASSQEIPMLKTGPMEQYF. Written as DNA, the CDR3 is TGCGCCAGCAGCCAAGAAATCCCTATGCTTAAGACAGGGCCTATGGAGCAGTACTTC.

This clonotype was counted ten times or more. The V call is TRBV7-3, the J call TRBJ1-6; D call uncertain. V shed 3 bases and J shed 6 bases, with 12 bases lying between them. Per germline, CDR1 SGHTA and CDR2 FQGTGA. The CDR3 has 15 residues. In DNA form, the CDR3 reads TGTGCCAGCAGCTTTCTGGGTGGAGGTAATTCACCCCTCCACTTT. This sequence encodes CASSFLGGGNSPLHF.

This clonotype was seen more than once but under ten times. This chain links TRBV19 with TRBJ2-1; TRBD2 matches at 7 bases. Per the germline V gene, CDR1 is LNHDA and CDR2 is SQIVND (reference sequence). The CDR3 is 15 amino acids. The V and J ends lost 5 bases and 2 bases, in that order; junction bases with no gene match: 6. CDR3: CASSLTGTTYNEQFF. CDR3 nucleotides: TGTGCCAGTAGTCTCACCGGGACTACCTACAATGAGCAGTTCTTC. Using reference TRBV19 and TRBJ2-1 for the parts outside the CDR3, the full variable domain is DGGITQSPKYLFRKEGQNVTLSCEQNLNHDAMYWYRQDPGQGLRLIYYSQIVNDFQKGDIAEGYSVSREKKESFPLTVTSAQKNPTAFYLCASSLTGTTYNEQFFGPGTRLTVL.

J is TRBJ1-2 and V is TRBV9; 10 nucleotides align to TRBD1. The CDR3 totals 14 residues. The V and J ends lost 4 bases and 8 bases, in that order; junction bases with no gene match: 8. CDR1 and CDR2 (germline): SGDLS, YYNGEE. In DNA, the CDR3 is TGTGCCAGCAGCCCAATCGACAGGGGGCAGGGCTACACCTTC. Protein: CASSPIDRGQGYTF.

V usage is TRBV4-3 and J usage is TRBJ1-1; D remains ambiguous. Germline-derived CDR1 and CDR2 are LGHNA and YSLEER. The CDR3 is 12 residues long. The germline V and J ends were trimmed by 4 bases and 7 bases, with 10 bases remaining between them. For the CDR3, the DNA is TGCGCCAGCAGCCGAGATCCGGGTGAAGCTTTCTTT. Translated, it gives CASSRDPGEAFF.

In this sample, this clonotype turned up many times. V is TRBV5-4 and J is TRBJ2-3, with 13 bases matching TRBD2. In germline, CDR1 is SGHNT, CDR2 YYREEE (reference sequence). Trimming took 4 bases from V and 0 from J; bases not matched to a gene: 5. This CDR3 is built from 17 residues. The CDR3 DNA follows: TGTGCCAGCAGCCGGGTGGGACTAGCGGGAAGCACAGATACGCAGTATTTT. Translation gives CASSRVGLAGSTDTQYF.

The table lists this clonotype with a count of one. The V and J genes are TRBV7-9 and TRBJ1-4; the match to TRBD1 covers 8 bases. CDR1 is SEHNR and CDR2 is FQNEAQ in the germline V gene (reference sequence). V gave up 5 bases and J gave up 7 bases; unmatched junction bases: 12. This CDR3 is built from 16 residues. The CDR3 DNA follows: TGTGCCAGCAGCCCACCGCAGGGGGCGTCTACTGAAAAACTGTTTTTT. Translating it yields CASSPPQGASTEKLFF.

This clonotype was seen at least ten times. The chain links TRBV20-1 to TRBJ1-6; 8 bases align to TRBD1. Germline trimming cut 5 bases from V and 9 bases from J; bases unmatched to any gene: 12. Looked up from germline, CDR1 is DFQATT and CDR2 is SNEGSKA (reference sequence). The CDR3 is 15 residues long. The CDR3 DNA is TGCAGTGCTTCAGCAGGGGGCTTGTTGGGTTCACCCCTCCACTTT. Translation: CSASAGGLLGSPLHF.

This clonotype was seen many times. V usage is TRBV2 and J usage is TRBJ1-2; TRBD1 matches 7 bases. V dropped 6 bases and J dropped 2; count of bases not matched to a gene: 3. Germline V lookup: CDR1 SNHLY, CDR2 FYNNEI. The CDR3 spans 13 residues. The CDR3 here is CASREGQNYGYTF. In DNA, the CDR3 is TGTGCCAGCAGGGAGGGACAGAACTATGGCTACACCTTC. The complete variable domain, with remaining parts taken from reference TRBV2 and TRBJ1-2, reads EPEVTQTPSHQVTQMGQEVILRCVPISNHLYFYWYRQILGQKVEFLVSFYNNEISEKSEIFDDQFSVERPDGSNFTLKIRSTKLEDSAMYFCASREGQNYGYTFGSGTRLTVV.

This clonotype was found many times. This chain connects TRBV28 to TRBJ2-3, with 8 bases that match TRBD2. The CDR3 covers 15 residues. Germline assignment: CDR1 MDHEN and CDR2 SYDVKM. V trimming: 6 bases; J trimming: 4 bases; junction bases outside the gene matches: 9. DNA of the CDR3: TGTGCCAGCAGCCCAGCGGGAGTCGGGCCAGATACGCAGTATTTT. Translating gives CASSPAGVGPDTQYF.

At least ten counts were recorded for this clonotype. The rearrangement joins TRBV20-1 to TRBJ2-3; the match to TRBD1 covers 8 bases. The CDR3 runs to 15 residues. Trimming at V came to 6 bases and at J to 6 bases, leaving 14 bases not matched to a gene. Looked up from germline, CDR1 is DFQATT and CDR2 is SNEGSKA (reference sequence). For the CDR3, the DNA is TGCAGTGCCATTGACCATGGACAGGGTGAGGATACGCAGTATTTT. Its protein is CSAIDHGQGEDTQYF.